The sequence of this TCR beta chain was determined in a study of response to subunit inactivated influenza vaccine. General study results and limits: The authors suggested that few new T cells are recruited per seasonal influenza vaccination.

MiXCR, applied by TCRdb to the RT-PCR reads, yields one record per CDR3 protein. The repertoire holds approximately 160,000 distinct CDR3 sequences, with around 11% as singletons. This clonotype was found a few times. Its antigen remains unidentified. The receptor's source is a man between 50 and 75 years old who received an inactivated influenza vaccine. Here the sequenced sample was CD8+ T cells sorted from PBMCs, taken around 2 years after vaccination.

This CDR3 reads CASSRPLRSGANVLTF. The CDR3 DNA is TGTGCCAGCAGTCGACCTCTGCGCTCTGGGGCCAACGTCCTGACTTTC. The chain joins TRBV28 to TRBJ2-6; the D is unclear. Trimming removed 5 bases at V and 0 bases at J, with 11 bases between. Germline V gene data show CDR1 as MDHEN and CDR2 as SYDVKM. The CDR3 runs to 16 residues.